Following are 5 T cell receptor beta chains from one sample sequenced in a study of T cells in narcolepsy. The data were produced by immunoSEQ multiplex PCR, yet TCRdb's version contains in-frame clones alone and is incomplete. This table has under 35,000 clones, 70% to 80% appearing once. Sample: CD45RA- memory CD4+ T cells from PBMCs. These receptors were obtained from a human donor with narcolepsy.

The CDR3 here is CASSVETGGPYEQFF. The CDR3 nucleotides read TGTGCCAGCAGTGTTGAAACGGGAGGTCCCTATGAGCAGTTCTTC. The gene calls are TRBV6-1 and TRBJ2-1; 7 positions agree with TRBD2. Germline CDR1 and CDR2: MNHNS and SASEGT. This CDR3 contains 15 residues. V shed 4 bases, J shed 8 bases, and the junction held 11 bases outside the gene matches.

This clone appeared a few times. The chain uses TRBV4-1 and TRBJ2-5; D is possibly TRBD1 or TRBD2 (5 bases each). Germline CDR1 and CDR2: MGHRA and YSYEKL. The V and J ends lost 10 bases and 2 bases respectively, with 14 bases between them. The CDR3 has 13 residues. In nucleotides, the CDR3 is TGCGCCACCCCCGATGGGGGACAAGAGACCCAGTACTTC. Translating it yields CATPDGGQETQYF.

The chain couples TRBV7-7 to TRBJ2-1; 9 bases are a match to TRBD1. Germline V lookup: CDR1 SSHAT, CDR2 FNYEAQ (reference sequence). V was pared by 3 bases and J by 7 bases, with 1 base of the junction left unmatched. The CDR3 runs to 13 residues. The chain's CDR3 is CASSFDRGNEQFF. CDR3 DNA sequence: TGTGCCAGCAGCTTCGACAGGGGGAATGAGCAGTTCTTC. The complete variable domain, with remaining parts taken from reference TRBV7-7 and TRBJ2-1, reads GAGVSQSPRYKVTKRGQDVTLRCDPISSHATLYWYQQALGQGPEFLTYFNYEAQPDKSGLPSDRFSAERPEGSISTLTIQRTEQRDSAMYRCASSFDRGNEQFFGPGTRLTVL.

The V gene is TRBV28, the J gene TRBJ1-1; D uncertain. V lost 7 bases, J lost 0 bases, and 12 bases lay in between. The CDR3 runs to 14 residues. Germline-derived CDR1 and CDR2 are MDHEN and SYDVKM. CDR3 DNA sequence: TGTGCCAGCAATCCCGTTACAGTGAACACTGAAGCTTTCTTT. Its protein is CASNPVTVNTEAFF.

Sample share makes this clone medium-sized (0.01 to 0.1%). The chain is built from TRBV18 and TRBJ1-1; no clear D gene. CDR3 length equals 11 residues. Germline values: CDR1 KGHSH, CDR2 LQKENI. V lost 4 bases to trimming and J lost 8 bases, with 8 bases between them. In DNA form, the CDR3 reads TGTGCCAGCTCACAATATATAGAAGCTTTCTTT. It is translated as CASSQYIEAFF.